This T cell receptor (beta chain) was captured by sequencing in a study of cytomegalovirus exposure and HLA in healthy donors listed by TCRdb under 2017. About the study as a whole: An earlier analysis of about 530 of the donors reported over 250 Gb of sequence data and around 120 million unique TCR beta sequences obtained from roughly 170 million T cells. Across about 370 genotyped donors of the cohort, an average of roughly 200,000 unique TCR beta nucleotide sequences per donor were sequenced, and approximately 17% of those sequences were non-productive. The study was designed to test whether signatures of past pathogen exposure could be identified by cataloging public T cell receptors. A later genetic analysis used genome-wide SNP genotypes for about 60% of the roughly 670 donors, treating that subset as a discovery cohort. The study combined high-throughput TCR immunosequencing, statistical association of individual TCRs with disease status, and machine learning to predict cytomegalovirus infection status. To study patterns of TCR occurrence, a later analysis re-analyzed previously published TCR beta repertoires from several hundred donors and added high-resolution HLA genotyping. The number of donors typed differed by locus, with about 629-640 for A, B, C, DRB1 and DQB1, roughly 520 for DQA1, 606 for DPA1, and under 490 for DPB1. In addition to the first cohort of 650 to 800 subjects, a separate validation cohort of approximately 120 different subjects was used. In the later analysis, no new phenotypic data were used to find candidate immune exposures; instead, reliance was placed on TCR beta sequences and their occurrence across donors. An early release that covered several hundred HLA-typed donors contained approximately 300 gigabases of sequencing data and some 87 million unique TCR sequences. About five DR-DQ haplotypes were treated as single units for association and clustering because of strong linkage in the cohort. Donor age, sex, ethnicity and CMV serostatus were compiled together with the repertoire data. Among the 398 genotyped donors, approximately 81% belonged to the genetic ancestry cluster associated with self-reported Caucasian donors. HLA typing included class I and class II loci at four-digit resolution. All discovery cohort repertoires had been generated using a single sequencing platform. The study used immunosequencing to profile the T cell repertoires of several hundred subjects and linked those repertoires to cytomegalovirus serostatus. To decide whether each TCR beta V gene segment behaved as functional or pseudogenic, an earlier analysis of over 500 of the donors relied on high-throughput TCR beta sequencing.

Paper-wide results and their limitations: A later analysis associated about 17,000 TCR beta sequences with specific HLA alleles at a false discovery rate of 0.05. Strong co-occurrence of HLA alleles, especially DR and DQ, made assigning TCR associations to individual alleles difficult. In an earlier analysis of 587 of the donors, most TCR beta V segments appeared in productive rearrangements about 90% or about 30% of the time, broadly matching IMGT annotations. Presence/absence analyses assumed roughly uniform sequencing depth across donors, an assumption that may not hold. The study gave a list of around 170 TCR beta chains associated with cytomegalovirus. The authors suggested that the approach could potentially be extended to other disease states and immunological phenotypes. Cytomegalovirus status was reported to be diagnosed by the classifier with high specificity and sensitivity in both the original and validation cohorts. A later genetic analysis reported fewer N-insertions in productive TCRs among donors in an Asian-associated ancestry cluster than the roughly 700-donor mean. A later genetic analysis associated a missense DCLRE1C variant with V-gene and J-gene trimming of TCR beta chains, and an independent cohort replicated the association. In vitro tests confirmed that a few of the cytomegalovirus-associated TCR beta chains recognize cytomegalovirus antigens. A later analysis reported that several top co-occurrence clusters appeared linked to parvovirus B19, influenza, CMV and Epstein-Barr virus. A further reported finding was that TCR beta sequences accurately predicted the HLA-A and HLA-B alleles for most subjects in the first cohort. According to a later analysis, most CMV-associated TCR beta chains appeared to be HLA-restricted, and the HLA associations seemed to be driven largely by CMV exposure. A cluster of highly shared sequence variants was judged likely to be a technical artifact of the sequencing pipeline. The earlier analysis of about 600 of the donors excluded seventeen rarely observed V segments, including chromosome 9 orphons, because counts were too low. Compared with equally common non-associated chains, HLA-associated TCR beta chains in a later analysis were more clonally expanded and had lower generation probabilities. Most TCR sequences were seen in very few donors, while some public TCRs were found in many individuals. HLA typing was unavailable for some donors at each locus, so association tests used only the typed subset. Linkage disequilibrium might explain the correlated functional status among segregating V segments, but an unknown experimental factor could not be ruled out. Because the 87-base-pair reads could not distinguish some IMGT-functional V segments, including TRBV6-2 and TRBV6-3, those segments were excluded. According to a later analysis, TCR association rates differed among HLA loci, with DRB1 alleles showing the most associated TCRs and HLA-C alleles showing the fewest. Immune exposure information for the cohort was limited to CMV serostatus. Only TCR beta chains were sequenced in this cohort, and the absence of alpha or paired-chain data limited detectable features.

The trim is 8 bases for V and 0 bases for J, with a gap of 14 bases between the germline ends. The germline V gene sets CDR1 to MDHEN and CDR2 to SYDVKM. The CDR3 goes from the cysteine to the phenylalanine over 15 residues. Left in the record is the CDR3 DNA by itself, 45 bases read in frame from the first base. The count of this clone is one. The antigen it binds to is not known. No base quality values were provided; no much bigger clone lies one nucleotide off. In total, 630 or so healthy bone marrow donors made up the cohort. At the time of sampling, every cohort member was nominally healthy, though immune exposures that went unrecorded were likely present. The donor was CMV seropositive and was included in the group of 250 to 300 seropositive cohort members. Each donor provided a peripheral blood sample, and peripheral blood mononuclear cells were used for TCR beta sequencing. Genomic DNA extraction from the blood cell samples was performed with the Qiagen DNeasy Blood Extraction Kit.

Libraries were made using the immunoSEQ multiplex PCR assay. The multiplex PCR relied on a mix of 60 forward primers for TCR Vbeta segments and 13 reverse primers for TCR Jbeta segments. A multiplex PCR assay on genomic DNA amplified the CDR3 region of rearranged TCR beta genes. The Illumina HiSeq System was used to sequence the amplified TCR beta libraries as 87-base-pair reads. The published analysis was carried out like this. Across the 500 to 700 repertoires, a later analysis counted 75 million to 90 million unique TCR beta chains, around 11 million of which were shared by at least two donors. To remove PCR and sequencing errors, raw reads were error-corrected and collapsed into unique sequences using a nearest-neighbor algorithm that merged closely related sequences. To assign V, D and J gene segments, CDR3 sequences were aligned to IMGT reference sequences. For a sequence to be retained, at least a six-nucleotide match to both a V gene segment and a J gene segment was required. Rearrangements were classified as productive when the CDR3 lacked stop codons and remained in frame with V and J, and all other rearrangements were classified as non-productive. CDR3 was defined by IMGT convention, running from the second conserved V-encoded cysteine to the conserved J-encoded phenylalanine. In an earlier analysis of 587 of the donors, sequences lacking an unambiguous match to a single V gene segment were excluded. An earlier analysis of over 450 of the donors classified V segments as functional when productive rearrangements were above 56.7% and as segregating when the standard deviation between donors was above 5%. A statistical classification framework was built to diagnose cytomegalovirus status from the catalog of TCR beta chain sequences. In a later analysis, TCR nucleotide sequences were compared against IMGT/GENE-DB human TR gene sequences so that V and J genes could be assigned. A later analysis assigned CDR3 sequences and most-parsimonious VDJ recombination scenarios with the TCRdist pipeline. In a later analysis, every TCR beta chain was defined by the combination of its CDR3 amino acid sequence and its V-gene family, and reads without a unique V-gene family were dropped. To address suspected cross-contamination and a sequencing artifact, a later analysis removed over 500 highly shared, low-generation-probability nucleotide sequences. In a later analysis, a clonal expansion index for each public chain was calculated from normalized within-repertoire ranks of inferred template counts. A later analysis computed generation probabilities with a VDJ recombination model fitted to out-of-frame rearrangements, and checked the results against IGoR. Hypergeometric tests were used in a later analysis to score TCR-TCR, TCR-HLA and TCR-CMV co-occurrence, with a repertoire-size bias correction applied to the TCR pairs. A later analysis estimated false discovery rates by permuting HLA or CMV assignments 20 times. In a later analysis, co-occurring TCRs were grouped using DBSCAN, with TCRdist sequence similarity added in when clustering inside HLA-allele-positive subsets. For co-occurrence clustering, repertoires with fewer than 30,000 or more than 120,000 public chains were excluded, along with a handful of repertoires with anomalous nucleotide sharing. Not all clones reach the TCRdb copy of this immuneACCESS table, which keeps in-frame sequences only. Checked studies attribute under half of the gap to unresolved V genes and leave the rest unexplained. D and trimming come from the DNA, and the V and J calls and clone size come from that table. The sample yields 200,000 to 250,000 clones; around 80% were counted once. In total, the top ten clones hold 8% of the sample.

The sequenced sample consisted of PBMCs. This sequence was found in a woman aged 55-70 years in good health and CMV-seropositive. The sequence is built from TRBV28 and TRBJ2-1, with TRBD1 perhaps the D gene, on 6 matching bases. The DNA sequence reads TGTGCCAGCTACCGGGACACCAGCTCCTACAATGAGCAGTTCTTC. Its translation reads: CASYRDTSSYNEQFF.